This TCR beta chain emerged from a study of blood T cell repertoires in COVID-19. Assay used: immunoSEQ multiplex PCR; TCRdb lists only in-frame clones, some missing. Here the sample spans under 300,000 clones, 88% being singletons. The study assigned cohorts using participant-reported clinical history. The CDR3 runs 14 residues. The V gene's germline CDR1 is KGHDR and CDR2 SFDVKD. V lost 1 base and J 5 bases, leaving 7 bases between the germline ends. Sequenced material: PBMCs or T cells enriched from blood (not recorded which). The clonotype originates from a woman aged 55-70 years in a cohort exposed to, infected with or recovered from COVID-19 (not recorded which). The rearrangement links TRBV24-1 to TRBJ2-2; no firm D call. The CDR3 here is CATSDLSGTGELFF. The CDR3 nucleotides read TGTGCCACCAGTGATTTATCAGGAACCGGGGAGCTGTTTTTT.